This T cell receptor (beta chain) was sequenced during a study of cytomegalovirus exposure and HLA in healthy donors. Points from the study as a whole: In a later analysis, at a false discovery rate of 0.05, 17,000 or so TCR beta sequences matched HLA alleles. Sequencing depth across donors, presence/absence analyses assumed, was roughly uniform. In a later analysis, TCR association rates varied by HLA locus: DRB1 most, HLA-C fewest.

The CDR3 totals 14 residues. J lost 4 bases, V lost 7 bases, and 7 bases had no gene match. Germline V gene sequence: CDR1 SEHNR, CDR2 FQNEAQ (reference sequence). The PCR was carried out with 60 Vbeta primers and 13 Jbeta primers. The assay was immunoSEQ multiplex PCR, and TCRdb's table has in-frame clones only and misses some. The table records around 50,000 clones, roughly 75% of them present only once. To note about this clone: What it binds is not known.

All donors participated as healthy donors of bone marrow. Source material: PBMCs. The receptor was derived from a man aged 30 to 39 in good health and CMV-seropositive. The chain uses TRBV7-9 and TRBJ2-3; TRBD2 matches 8 bases. The CDR3 DNA sequence: TGTGCCAGCACCGGGACTAGTAGTTCAGATACGCAGTATTTT. Translated: CASTGTSSSDTQYF.